Listed below are T cell receptor beta chains from one sample, sequenced in a study of Ad26.COV2.S vaccination and SARS-CoV-2 variants. The method was immunoSEQ multiplex PCR; TCRdb's version includes in-frame clones alone and lacks a portion of them. The sample yields 300,000 to 350,000 clones, 90% seen once. Sample: peripheral blood, taken in a trial of Ad26.COV2.S vaccine versus placebo. The receptors were gathered from a person aged 18-60 years who received the Ad26.COV2.S COVID-19 vaccine or a placebo. Both conserved end residues are part of each CDR3. The D gene is left open where the match is weak. Where a row states a size, it is once, few, many or the class of an expanded clone; other rows omit it.

V,J,D,size,CDR3,DNA
TRBV7-9,TRBJ2-3,NA,NA,CASSLLGTSTDTQYF,TGTGCCAGCAGCTTACTGGGAACTAGCACAGATACGCAGTATTTT
TRBV19,TRBJ1-6,NA,NA,CASSIGFSPLHF,TGTGCCAGTAGTATAGGATTTTCACCCCTCCACTTT
TRBV11-2,TRBJ1-1,NA,NA,CASSSGNTEAFF,TGTGCCAGCAGCTCGGGGAACACTGAAGCTTTCTTT
TRBV9,TRBJ1-4,NA,NA,CASSAGDQLNEKLFF,TGTGCCAGCAGCGCAGGGGACCAATTAAACGAAAAACTGTTTTTT
TRBV6-5,TRBJ2-1,NA,NA,CASSNRISEQFF,TGTGCCAGCAGCAACCGTATAAGCGAGCAGTTCTTC
TRBV27,TRBJ1-1,NA,NA,CASSPRRENTEAFF,TGTGCCAGCAGTCCGCGTCGGGAGAACACTGAAGCTTTCTTT
TRBV6-2/TRBV6-3,TRBJ2-1,NA,NA,CASSYGPDTYNEQFF,TGTGCCAGCAGTTACGGTCCAGACACCTACAATGAGCAGTTCTTC
TRBV5-6,TRBJ1-5,TRBD1,NA,CASSLGPDRAYQPQHF,TGTGCCAGCAGCTTGGGACCCGACAGGGCATACCAGCCCCAGCATTTT
TRBV5-1,TRBJ2-1,TRBD2,once,CASSLGLAGRYNEQFF,TGCGCCAGCAGCTTGGGTCTAGCGGGGAGATACAATGAGCAGTTCTTC
TRBV14,TRBJ2-2,NA,NA,CASSQGLVAGELFF,TGTGCCAGCAGCCAGGGACTGGTCGCCGGGGAGCTGTTTTTT
TRBV12-3/TRBV12-4,TRBJ1-1,NA,NA,CASSSGLHTEAFF,TGTGCCAGCAGTTCAGGGTTGCACACTGAAGCTTTCTTT
TRBV27,TRBJ2-1,TRBD2,NA,CASKSVWLAGEYEQFF,TGTGCCAGCAAATCCGTATGGCTAGCGGGAGAGTATGAGCAGTTCTTC
TRBV6-2/TRBV6-3,TRBJ2-1,TRBD2,NA,CASSRLADYNEQFF,TGTGCCAGCAGTCGACTAGCGGACTACAATGAGCAGTTCTTC
TRBV7-2,TRBJ1-1,NA,NA,CASSLGQADRNTEAFF,TGTGCCAGCAGCTTAGGACAGGCTGATAGGAACACTGAAGCTTTCTTT
TRBV7-2,TRBJ2-2,TRBD1,few,CASSLKTGGTNTGELFF,TGTGCCAGCAGCCTAAAGACAGGGGGAACGAACACCGGGGAGCTGTTTTTT
TRBV7-9,TRBJ2-3,NA,NA,CASGTMGPDTQYF,TGTGCCAGCGGAACGATGGGGCCGGATACGCAGTATTTT
TRBV7-2,TRBJ1-5,TRBD1,once,CASSLVGQGINQPQHF,TGTGCCAGCAGCTTAGTGGGACAGGGAATCAATCAGCCCCAGCATTTT
TRBV19,TRBJ1-1,NA,NA,CASSIVGASPEAFF,TGTGCCAGTAGTATAGTCGGAGCGTCTCCTGAAGCTTTCTTT
TRBV30,TRBJ1-2,NA,NA,CAWSAGPYGYTF,TGTGCCTGGAGTGCGGGCCCCTATGGCTACACCTTC
TRBV2,TRBJ2-1,NA,NA,CASSDGHTSSYNEQFF,TGTGCCAGCAGTGATGGACACACGAGCTCCTACAATGAGCAGTTCTTC
TRBV19,TRBJ2-4,NA,NA,CASSVQGHFGIQYF,TGTGCCAGTAGTGTACAGGGCCATTTCGGCATTCAGTACTTC
TRBV13,TRBJ1-1,NA,NA,CASSLLGAEAFF,TGTGCCAGCAGCCTCTTGGGGGCTGAAGCTTTCTTT
TRBV5-4,TRBJ1-6,NA,few,CASSAGGRRLNSPLHF,TGTGCCAGCAGCGCGGGGGGCAGAAGATTGAATTCACCCCTCCACTTT
TRBV29-1,TRBJ2-2,NA,NA,CSVAEGLPFTVELFF,TGCAGCGTTGCCGAAGGACTACCTTTCACCGTGGAGCTGTTTTTT
TRBV7-2,TRBJ2-7,NA,NA,CASSTRQGLYEQYF,TGTGCCAGCAGCACCCGACAGGGACTTTACGAGCAGTACTTC
TRBV19,TRBJ1-2,NA,few,CASSIATTGSSTF,TGTGCCAGTAGTATAGCTACGACAGGATCCTCCACCTTC
TRBV27,TRBJ2-1,NA,NA,CASSFYRLQSSYNEQFF,TGTGCCAGCAGTTTCTACAGACTACAAAGCTCCTACAATGAGCAGTTCTTC
TRBV19,TRBJ2-3,NA,NA,CASSIGTSASTDTQYF,TGTGCCAGTAGTATCGGGACTTCAGCAAGCACAGATACGCAGTATTTT
TRBV2,TRBJ2-7,NA,NA,CASSEAPGVDEQYF,TGTGCCAGCAGTGAAGCCCCCGGGGTGGACGAGCAGTACTTC
TRBV4-3,TRBJ1-2,NA,once,CASSQEINYGYTF,TGCGCCAGCAGCCAAGAAATAAACTATGGCTACACCTTC